The TCR beta chain under discussion was sequenced for a study of blood T cell repertoires in COVID-19. Study information: Acute and convalescent COVID-19 specimens originated in the United States, Italy and Spain. In each case, the material was cDNA or gDNA derived from T cells, B-cell-depleted T cells, or PBMCs.

Original processing notes: Cell counts per sample came from amplifying reference gene primers. Using immunoSEQ multiplex PCR, the repertoire was profiled, and TCRdb retains in-frame clones only, with some absent. V, J and clone size are taken as reported in that table, and D and trimming were inferred from the DNA itself. The sample lists around 300,000 clones, around 90% occurring once. The germline gives CDR1 LNHNV, CDR2 YYDKDF (reference sequence). CDR3 size: 14 residues. V shed 2 bases, J shed 3 bases, and the junction held 0 bases outside the gene matches. Enrolment of Seattle patients took place during active infection, and they were followed longitudinally.

The sequencing sample was made of peripheral blood. This TCR was recovered from a woman between 45 and 60 years old with COVID-19, enrolled during active disease. This chain joins TRBV15 and TRBJ2-2, with 7 bases aligning to TRBD1. CDR3 DNA: TGTGCCACCAGCAGACAGGGGGACACCGGGGAGCTGTTTTTT. Translating gives CATSRQGDTGELFF. Full variable domain (outside the CDR3, taken from reference TRBV15 and TRBJ2-2): DAMVIQNPRYQVTQFGKPVTLSCSQTLNHNVMYWYQQKSSQAPKLLFHYYDKDFNNEADTPDNFQSRRPNTSFCFLDIRSPGLGDTAMYLCATSRQGDTGELFFGEGSRLTVL.